These 27 T cell receptor beta chains originate from one sample sequenced in a study of blood T cell repertoires in COVID-19 (dated by TCRdb to between 2020 and 2021). Library creation used the immunoSEQ multiplex PCR assay. Entries here come from immuneACCESS through TCRdb and include only in-frame sequences with V and J called. Some clones fail to appear in such tables; in the studies checked, an unresolved V gene covers under half of the shortfall, and the cause of the remainder is unknown. The sample profile shows approximately 190,000 clones; 80% to 85% of them were found once. Together, the top ten hold roughly 7% of the sample. Material for sequencing was PBMCs or T cells enriched from blood (not recorded which). These receptors came from a man aged 35-49 years who had recovered from COVID-19.

The chain links TRBV5-1 to TRBJ1-3; 9 positions match TRBD1. CDR3 size: 15 residues. The germline V gene encodes CDR1 SGHRS and CDR2 YFSETQ. With 2 bases clipped from V and 1 base from J, the junction kept 1 base outside the gene matches. Written as DNA, the CDR3 is TGCGCCAGCAGCTTACAGGGGGCATCTGGAAACACCATATATTTT. The encoded protein is CASSLQGASGNTIYF. Combining the CDR3 with reference TRBV5-1 and TRBJ1-3 gives the whole variable domain KAGVTQTPRYLIKTRGQQVTLSCSPISGHRSVSWYQQTPGQGLQFLFEYFSETQRNKGNFPGRFSGRQFSNSRSEMNVSTLELGDSALYLCASSLQGASGNTIYFGEGSWLTVV.

V and J are TRBV28 and TRBJ1-1, with D possibly TRBD1 on 6 matching bases. The germline V gene has CDR1 MDHEN and CDR2 SYDVKM. Trimming stripped 8 bases from V and 5 bases from J, with 18 bases between. CDR3 length equals 14 residues. The CDR3 nucleotides are TGTGCCAGCCTCACGCCACAGGGTGGAACTGAAGCTTTCTTT. Its translation is CASLTPQGGTEAFF.

The chain carries TRBV7-9 and TRBJ2-1, with D perhaps matching TRBD1 (6 bases). The CDR3 extends over 14 amino acids. Germline CDR1 SEHNR, CDR2 FQNEAQ (reference sequence). The V end was cut by 9 bases, the J end by 0 bases, with 12 bases between. In nucleotides, the CDR3 is TGTGCCAGTACAGACAGGAGCTCCTACAATGAGCAGTTCTTC. Translating it yields CASTDRSSYNEQFF.

J is TRBJ1-1 and V is TRBV7-2; tentative D call: TRBD1 (5 bases). V lost 5 bases, J lost 4 bases, and 17 bases lay in between. Germline CDR1 is SGHTA and CDR2 is FQGNSA. The CDR3 extends over 15 amino acids. CDR3 amino acids: CASSPQGGSGTEAFF. The CDR3 region has the DNA TGTGCCAGCAGCCCGCAGGGAGGGAGCGGCACTGAAGCTTTCTTT.

The chain recombines TRBV5-1 with TRBJ2-3; possibly TRBD2 for D (6 bases). The V end lost 2 bases, the J end lost 3 bases, and 13 bases lay between the germline ends. Germline V gives CDR1 SGHRS, CDR2 YFSETQ. This CDR3 contains 15 residues. The CDR3 DNA reads TGCGCCAGCAGCTTCGCGGGGCCGGGGACAGATACGCAGTATTTT. Translated: CASSFAGPGTDTQYF.

This clone was observed once. The gene calls are TRBV28 and TRBJ1-5; 7 bases match TRBD1. The V gene end was trimmed by 8 bases and the J gene end by 5 bases; junction bases not matched to a gene: 12. CDR1 and CDR2 from the germline V gene are MDHEN and SYDVKM. This CDR3 is built from 15 residues. CDR3 bases: TGTGCCAGCCATCAGACAGGGAGAGGAGATCAGCCCCAGCATTTT. Amino acids: CASHQTGRGDQPQHF.

The J gene is TRBJ1-3, the V gene TRBV2, with a weak D call TRBD1 (5 bases). The CDR3 sequence is 13 residues long. Trimming took off 8 bases at V and 2 bases at J, with 10 bases between the two ends. Germline V CDR1 and CDR2: SNHLY, FYNNEI. For the CDR3, the DNA is TGTGCCAGCGGGCAGGGCCCTGGAAACACCATATATTTT. Translating it yields CASGQGPGNTIYF.

This clone was detected a few times. The V and J genes are TRBV6-2 or TRBV6-3 and TRBJ1-1; 7 bases map to TRBD1. This CDR3 region has 14 residues. CDR1 MNHEY and CDR2 SVGEGT come from the germline V gene. Losses at the gene ends were 6 bases for V and 1 base for J; bases not matched to a gene: 5. CDR3 nucleotides: TGTGCCAGCAGCCGGACAGGTGGGAACACTGAAGCTTTCTTT. Its protein product is CASSRTGGNTEAFF.

This clone was detected only a few times. The V gene is TRBV11-2, the J gene TRBJ2-7; TRBD1 is a possible D gene (7 bases). The CDR3 has 14 amino acids. Germline V CDR1 and CDR2: SGHAT, FQNNGV. V gave up 1 base and J gave up 4 bases, with 11 bases separating them. Written as DNA, the CDR3 is TGTGCCAGCAGCTTAGCGCCAGGGGGGTACGAGCAGTACTTC. Encoded protein: CASSLAPGGYEQYF.

This clone has just a few counts. The rearrangement uses TRBV24-1 and TRBJ2-1; D remains unclear. V was cut by 6 bases and J by 4 bases, with 15 bases left in between. Germline loops: CDR1 KGHDR, CDR2 SFDVKD. This CDR3 comprises 15 residues. The CDR3: CATSRGQKDYNEQFF. For the CDR3, the DNA is TGTGCCACCAGTCGTGGGCAGAAGGATTACAATGAGCAGTTCTTC.

This chain uses TRBV24-1 with TRBJ2-1; D call uncertain. Trimming removed 3 bases at V and 4 bases at J, with 9 bases between. In germline, CDR1 is KGHDR, CDR2 SFDVKD. The CDR3 has 14 residues. The CDR3 reads CATSDRGSYNEQFF. CDR3 sequence (DNA): TGTGCCACCAGTGATCGAGGCTCTTACAATGAGCAGTTCTTC.

The chain is built from TRBV18 and TRBJ2-3; TRBD2 might be the D (6 bases). The V and J ends lost 6 bases and 3 bases respectively, with 13 bases between them. This CDR3 spans 14 amino acids. Germline CDR1 reads KGHSH; CDR2 reads LQKENI. The DNA for the CDR3 is TGTGCCAGCTCCCGAACAAGCGGGACAGATACGCAGTATTTT. Its translation is CASSRTSGTDTQYF.

The chain uses TRBV29-1 and TRBJ1-1; D is perhaps TRBD1 (5 bases). The CDR3 contains 13 residues. V was trimmed by 4 bases and J by 5 bases, leaving 14 bases between them. Germline values: CDR1 SQVTM, CDR2 ANQGSEA. CDR3 bases: TGCAGCGTTGGGTCGGCAGGGTTTACTGAAGCTTTCTTT. Protein product: CSVGSAGFTEAFF.

The chain joins TRBV28 to TRBJ1-2; D not resolved. The CDR3 has 13 amino acids. Between the trimmed V and J ends, which lost 5 bases and 4 bases, there was a span of 11 bases. Germline V CDR1 and CDR2: MDHEN, SYDVKM. CDR3 sequence: CASSLGGGYGYTF. The DNA of the CDR3 is TGTGCCAGCAGTCTGGGAGGCGGCTATGGCTACACCTTC.

This clone was recorded once. V usage is TRBV5-1 and J usage is TRBJ1-2; 8 bases align to TRBD1. This CDR3 contains 14 residues. Per the germline V gene, CDR1 is SGHRS and CDR2 is YFSETQ. Unmatched junction bases numbered 9, after V lost 3 bases and J lost 8 bases. CDR3 protein: CASSSGQGGFGYTF. The CDR3 coding sequence is TGCGCCAGCAGCTCCGGACAGGGTGGATTCGGCTACACCTTC.

This sequence joins TRBV3-1 (or the pseudogene TRBV3-2) and TRBJ1-1; tentative D call: TRBD1 (5 bases). There are 14 residues in the CDR3. With 4 bases removed from V and 6 bases from J, the gap between germline ends came to 15 bases. CDR1 is LGHDT and CDR2 is YNNKEL in the germline V gene (reference sequence). This chain's CDR3 is CASSRQGGDAEAFF. CDR3 nucleotide sequence: TGTGCCAGCAGCCGACAAGGAGGGGACGCTGAAGCTTTCTTT.

J is TRBJ2-3 and V is TRBV19; 15 positions agree with TRBD2. Per germline, CDR1 LNHDA and CDR2 SQIVND (reference sequence). V lost 5 bases, J lost 2 bases, and 5 bases stayed unmatched. CDR3 length equals 17 residues. As DNA, the CDR3 is TGTGCCAGTAGTGGGACTAGCGGGGGGATCACCACAGATACGCAGTATTTT. It specifies CASSGTSGGITTDTQYF.

This clone was detected only once. This sequence joins TRBV30 and TRBJ1-2; no firm D call. The CDR3 contains 12 residues. CDR1 GTSNPN and CDR2 SVGIG come from the germline V gene (reference sequence). V lost 2 bases, J lost 7 bases, and 11 bases lay in between. CDR3 in DNA: TGTGCCTGGAGTCTTCGGGGAGGTGGCTACACCTTC. It encodes CAWSLRGGGYTF.

This chain links TRBV2 with TRBJ1-6; D is unresolved. The CDR3 sequence is 11 residues long. Per the germline V gene, CDR1 is SNHLY and CDR2 is FYNNEI. The V end lost 6 bases, the J end lost 11 bases, and 8 bases lay between the germline ends. CDR3 residues: CASRQDTPLHF. CDR3 coding DNA: TGTGCCAGCAGGCAGGATACACCCCTCCACTTT.

The V and J genes are TRBV5-6 and TRBJ2-2; TRBD2 might be the D (6 bases). The CDR3 totals 16 residues. Trimming pared 4 bases from V and 1 base from J, leaving 14 bases between. Germline V gene data show CDR1 as SGHDT and CDR2 as YYEEEE. The CDR3 here is CASSETGTLNTGELFF. As DNA, the CDR3 is TGTGCCAGCAGCGAGACCGGGACTCTGAACACCGGGGAGCTGTTTTTT. Drawing the rest from reference TRBV5-6 and TRBJ2-2, the complete variable domain is DAGVTQSPTHLIKTRGQQVTLRCSPKSGHDTVSWYQQALGQGPQFIFQYYEEEERQRGNFPDRFSGHQFPNYSSELNVNALLLGDSALYLCASSETGTLNTGELFFGEGSRLTVL.

This chain joins TRBV6-2 or TRBV6-3 and TRBJ1-4; D may be TRBD1 (6 bases). The germline V gene has CDR1 MNHEY and CDR2 SVGEGT. V was shortened by 5 bases and J by 5 bases, with 12 bases between the two germline ends. This CDR3 spans 14 amino acids. As DNA, the CDR3 is TGTGCCAGCAGTCGCGGACAGCTAAATGAAAAACTGTTTTTT. This sequence encodes CASSRGQLNEKLFF.

This clone was counted a single time. The chain is built from TRBV28 and TRBJ1-2, with D perhaps matching TRBD1 (5 bases). V gave up 8 bases and J gave up 8 bases, with 18 bases separating them. This CDR3 comprises 13 residues. Germline CDR1 is MDHEN and CDR2 is SYDVKM. The CDR3 sequence: CASLQGGVWGYTF. CDR3 DNA sequence: TGTGCCAGCCTTCAGGGTGGGGTGTGGGGCTACACCTTC.

V gene TRBV4-3 combines with J gene TRBJ1-6; D may be TRBD1 (6 bases). This CDR3 has 16 amino acids. With 5 bases removed from V and 7 bases from J, the gap between germline ends came to 18 bases. Germline loops: CDR1 LGHNA, CDR2 YSLEER. The CDR3 DNA reads as TGCGCCAGCAGCGAGCACGCCAGGGGAAACAATTCACCCCTCCACTTT. This encodes CASSEHARGNNSPLHF.

The CDR3 loop is CASSYRTGPLNTEAFF. CDR3 nucleotides: TGTGCCAGCAGCTATAGGACAGGGCCTCTGAACACTGAAGCTTTCTTT. V gene TRBV13 combines with J gene TRBJ1-1, with 8 bases lining up with TRBD1. CDR3 length: 16 amino acids. The V gene end was trimmed by 4 bases and the J gene end by 0 bases; junction bases not matched to a gene: 7. Germline values: CDR1 PRHDT, CDR2 FYEKMQ (reference sequence).

The rearrangement links TRBV29-1 to TRBJ2-3; perhaps TRBD1 as D (5 bases). The CDR3 is 15 amino acids. V dropped 5 bases and J dropped 0 bases, with 15 bases sitting between them. CDR1 is SQVTM and CDR2 is ANQGSEA in the germline V gene. The CDR3 sequence: CSVRPGPTSTDTQYF. In DNA form, the CDR3 reads TGCAGCGTTCGCCCAGGGCCAACTAGCACAGATACGCAGTATTTT.

The rearrangement joins TRBV10-3 to TRBJ1-1; 8 nucleotides align to TRBD1. CDR1 and CDR2 (germline): ENHRY, SYGVKD. V lost 6 bases to trimming and J lost 5 bases; unmatched junction nucleotides: 5. This CDR3 region has 13 residues. The CDR3 DNA is TGTGCCATCAGGACAGGGGCGGGTACTGAAGCTTTCTTT. Translated, it gives CAIRTGAGTEAFF.

This rearrangement joins TRBV11-2 to TRBJ2-1, with 7 positions matching TRBD1. J gave up 10 bases and V 5 bases, and 2 bases lay outside the gene matches. The length of the CDR3 is 11 residues. Germline V gene lookup returns CDR1 SGHAT and CDR2 FQNNGV. CDR3 sequence reads: CASSPTGEQFF. As DNA, the CDR3 is TGTGCCAGCAGCCCGACAGGGGAGCAGTTCTTC.